These 32 T cell receptor beta chains were all obtained from the same sample, sequenced in a study of cytomegalovirus exposure and HLA in healthy donors. The PCR was carried out with 60 Vbeta primers and 13 Jbeta primers. Method: immunoSEQ multiplex PCR; TCRdb's copy keeps in-frame clones and lacks some. Here the sample spans about 94,000 clones, roughly three fifths being singletons. Sequencing was done on a sample of PBMCs. These TCRs come from a man aged 25-45 years in good health and CMV-seronegative.

Only a few counts were recorded for this clone. The chain links TRBV18 to TRBJ2-2; possible D gene TRBD2, 6 bases. The CDR3 has 17 residues. From germline, CDR1 is KGHSH and CDR2 LQKENI. Between the trimmed V and J ends, which lost 2 bases and 4 bases, there was a span of 17 bases. The CDR3 DNA reads as TGTGCCAGCTCACCAAAGGTGGGACGGGAGAGCACCGGGGAGCTGTTTTTT. As protein: CASSPKVGRESTGELFF.

V is TRBV27 and J is TRBJ2-7; tentative D call: TRBD2 (6 bases). Germline lookup yields CDR1 MNHEY and CDR2 SMNVEV (reference sequence). The CDR3 loop spans 16 amino acids. The V end was cut by 6 bases, the J end by 6 bases, with 24 bases between. The CDR3 DNA sequence: TGTGCCAGCAGAACCTATACCGGGACTGGGGCTCCCGAGCAGTACTTC. Its translation: CASRTYTGTGAPEQYF.

The rearrangement links TRBV18 to TRBJ1-2; D is unclear. This CDR3 has 16 residues. The V gene's germline CDR1 is KGHSH and CDR2 LQKENI. Trimming took 0 bases from V and 0 from J, leaving 11 bases between them. This CDR3 reads CASSPPPRTSNYGYTF. DNA for the CDR3: TGTGCCAGCTCACCACCGCCTAGGACTTCTAACTATGGCTACACCTTC.

The rearrangement joins TRBV6-1 to TRBJ2-2; possibly TRBD1 for D (6 bases). This CDR3 has 16 residues. Germline assignment: CDR1 MNHNS and CDR2 SASEGT. V was pared by 4 bases and J by 9 bases, with 21 bases between. The CDR3 spells CASSAPRGYGSRELFF. For the CDR3, the DNA is TGTGCCAGCAGTGCCCCGAGGGGGTACGGTTCCCGGGAGCTGTTTTTT.

This clone was seen a handful of times. The V and J genes are TRBV2 and TRBJ2-5; 10 bases are shared with TRBD2. CDR1 and CDR2 (germline): SNHLY, FYNNEI. Trimming took 4 bases from V and 6 from J; bases not matched to a gene: 5. The CDR3 spans 14 residues. CDR3 sequence (DNA): TGTGCCAGCAGTGGGACTAGCGGCCATCAGACCCAGTACTTC. Its protein product is CASSGTSGHQTQYF.

The V and J genes are TRBV19 and TRBJ2-1, with 7 bases identical to TRBD2. J gave up 1 base and V 7 bases, and 10 bases lay outside the gene matches. Germline V gene data show CDR1 as LNHDA and CDR2 as SQIVND (reference sequence). CDR3 length: 16 amino acids. CDR3 residues: CASTPGGSRSYNEQFF. In DNA, the CDR3 is TGTGCCAGTACCCCGGGGGGTAGTAGGTCCTACAATGAGCAGTTCTTC.

The chain employs TRBV4-2 and TRBJ2-1; 7 bases agree with TRBD2. With 4 bases clipped from V and 9 bases from J, the junction kept 6 bases outside the gene matches. Germline V gene data show CDR1 as LGHNA and CDR2 as YNFKEQ. CDR3 length: 13 amino acids. CDR3 sequence (DNA): TGTGCCAGCAGCCCGGAGAAGCGGGGTGAGCAGTTCTTC. Translating it yields CASSPEKRGEQFF.

This chain connects TRBV7-6 to TRBJ1-5; perhaps TRBD1 as D (5 bases). V lost 2 bases and J 2 bases, leaving 10 bases between the germline ends. Germline assignment: CDR1 SGHVS and CDR2 FNYEAQ. The CDR3 runs to 15 residues. CDR3 sequence: CASSLSGPGNQPQHF. As DNA, the CDR3 is TGTGCCAGCAGCTTATCAGGGCCCGGCAATCAGCCCCAGCATTTT.

The J gene is TRBJ1-1, the V gene TRBV6-5, with 7 bases aligning to TRBD1. Germline V CDR1 and CDR2: MNHEY, SVGAGI. The CDR3 contains 13 residues. V was clipped by 8 bases and J by 4 bases; unmatched bases: 7. CDR3 region: CASWRRGLTEAFF. The CDR3 bases are TGTGCCAGCTGGAGAAGGGGGCTCACTGAAGCTTTCTTT.

The CDR3 region is CASREGQGGNSPLHF. For the CDR3, the DNA is TGTGCCAGTAGGGAAGGACAGGGTGGTAATTCACCCCTCCACTTT. The chain links TRBV19 to TRBJ1-6; 8 bases map to TRBD1. Looked up from germline, CDR1 is LNHDA and CDR2 is SQIVND (reference sequence). V lost 6 bases, J lost 6 bases, and 7 bases stayed unmatched. The CDR3 totals 15 residues.

In its sample, this clone was seen a few times. The chain combines TRBV5-1 with TRBJ1-6, with unresolved D. V was pared by 2 bases and J by 7 bases, with 10 bases between. This CDR3 has 14 amino acids. CDR1 SGHRS and CDR2 YFSETQ come from the germline V gene. CDR3 sequence: CASSFAGENSPLHF. The DNA for the CDR3 is TGCGCCAGCAGCTTTGCAGGCGAGAATTCACCCCTCCACTTT. The variable domain in full, completed from reference TRBV5-1 and TRBJ1-6, reads KAGVTQTPRYLIKTRGQQVTLSCSPISGHRSVSWYQQTPGQGLQFLFEYFSETQRNKGNFPGRFSGRQFSNSRSEMNVSTLELGDSALYLCASSFAGENSPLHFGNGTRLTVT.

The genes are TRBV9 and TRBJ2-1; 10 nucleotides line up with TRBD2. Germline values: CDR1 SGDLS, CDR2 YYNGEE. V gave up 4 bases and J gave up 2 bases; unmatched junction bases: 18. The CDR3 loop spans 20 amino acids. The CDR3 spells CASSFAQREGQIPTYNEQFF. CDR3 nucleotides: TGTGCCAGCAGCTTCGCACAGCGGGAGGGGCAAATACCGACCTACAATGAGCAGTTCTTC.

The V gene is TRBV6-5, the J gene TRBJ2-1; D may be TRBD1 (6 bases). Trimming removed 6 bases at V and 0 bases at J, with 9 bases between. The germline V gene encodes CDR1 MNHEY and CDR2 SVGAGI. The CDR3 spans 14 residues. The CDR3 DNA sequence: TGTGCCAGCAGCAGGGACATCTCCTACAATGAGCAGTTCTTC. It translates to CASSRDISYNEQFF.

The chain links TRBV6-6 to TRBJ2-7; the match to TRBD1 covers 7 bases. There are 12 residues in the CDR3. The ends lost 10 bases at V and 3 bases at J; junction bases unmatched: 6. Germline V gives CDR1 MNHNY, CDR2 SVGAGI (reference sequence). The CDR3 spells CATTRTGYEQYF. CDR3 nucleotides: TGTGCCACCACAAGGACAGGCTACGAGCAGTACTTC.

This clone was found a few times. The chain couples TRBV18 to TRBJ2-7; D might be TRBD2 (5 bases). Per the germline V gene, CDR1 is KGHSH and CDR2 is LQKENI. This CDR3 is 12 amino acids long. The germline V and J ends were trimmed by 2 bases and 6 bases, with 8 bases remaining between them. CDR3 sequence reads: CASSPRAGEQYF. The CDR3 region has the DNA TGTGCCAGCTCACCAAGGGCGGGCGAGCAGTACTTC.

This clone showed up just a few times. This chain joins TRBV10-1 and TRBJ2-3; 7 bases map to TRBD1. V was pared by 2 bases and J by 2 bases, with 4 bases of the junction left unmatched. This CDR3 region has 15 residues. The germline CDR1 and CDR2 sequences are WNHNN and SYGVQD (reference sequence). The CDR3 is CASSEAGTDTDTQYF. For the CDR3, the DNA is TGCGCCAGCAGTGAGGCCGGGACAGACACAGATACGCAGTATTTT.

The chain combines TRBV7-9 with TRBJ2-2; maybe TRBD2 (5 bases). V lost 5 bases, J lost 13 bases, and 14 bases lay in between. The length of the CDR3 is 12 residues. CDR1 and CDR2 from the germline V gene are SEHNR and FQNEAQ (reference sequence). CDR3 nucleotide sequence: TGTGCCAGCAGCCGTCCTCCGGGGAGGCTGTTTTTT. Residues: CASSRPPGRLFF.

The rearrangement uses TRBV11-2 and TRBJ1-4; D possibly corresponds to TRBD1 (5 bases). The ends were cut back, 2 bases at V and 6 bases at J, with 16 bases in the middle. Germline V gene lookup returns CDR1 SGHAT and CDR2 FQNNGV. CDR3 length: 16 residues. CDR3 residues: CASSLFGAGWDEKLFF. Here the CDR3 DNA reads TGTGCCAGCAGCTTATTTGGGGCAGGGTGGGATGAAAAACTGTTTTTT.

The V gene is TRBV6-5, the J gene TRBJ2-7; D gene ambiguous. The V end lost 6 bases, the J end lost 0 bases, and 3 bases lay between the germline ends. The CDR3 runs to 11 residues. Germline loops: CDR1 MNHEY, CDR2 SVGAGI. In DNA, the CDR3 is TGTGCCAGCAGGAGCTCCTACGAGCAGTACTTC. Its protein is CASRSSYEQYF.

The chain links TRBV1 to TRBJ2-7; the listed D gene, TRBD2, was not tested against the DNA. TRBV1 is tagged as a pseudogene. CDR3 size: 16 residues. CDR3 DNA: TGCACCAGCAGCCAAAGGGGGGGACGGGAGAGCTACGAGCAGTACTTC. This gives the protein CTSSQRGGRESYEQYF.

This clone showed up just a few times. This chain connects TRBV11-3 to TRBJ2-2; 8 bases are a match to TRBD1. The V and J ends lost 5 bases and 1 base, in that order; junction bases with no gene match: 9. This CDR3 contains 17 residues. Germline V gene sequence: CDR1 SGHNT, CDR2 YENEEA. In DNA form, the CDR3 reads TGTGCCAGCAGCCCGACCGCCGGGACAGGGAACACCGGGGAGCTGTTTTTT. It specifies CASSPTAGTGNTGELFF.

This chain links TRBV18 with TRBJ2-1, with TRBD1 as a possible D gene (5 bases). The V end lost 3 bases, the J end lost 6 bases, and 15 bases lay between the germline ends. The length of the CDR3 is 15 residues. CDR1 and CDR2 (germline): KGHSH, LQKENI. The chain's CDR3 is CASSPWLQGANEQFF. CDR3 DNA sequence: TGTGCCAGCTCACCCTGGCTTCAAGGGGCCAATGAGCAGTTCTTC.

CDR3 residues: CSFAGGLAGDKQYF. As DNA, the CDR3 is TGCAGCTTTGCGGGTGGACTAGCGGGGGATAAGCAGTACTTC. This chain joins TRBV29-1 and TRBJ2-7; TRBD2 aligns across 13 bases. CDR1 is SQVTM and CDR2 is ANQGSEA in the germline V gene. The CDR3 spans 14 residues. The V gene end was trimmed by 8 bases and the J gene end by 8 bases; junction bases not matched to a gene: 12.

The chain couples TRBV7-2 to TRBJ2-7; D is unclear. Germline-derived CDR1 and CDR2 are SGHTA and FQGNSA. V dropped 6 bases and J dropped 3 bases, with 15 bases sitting between them. The CDR3 runs to 14 residues. This chain's CDR3 is CASRSASLFYEQYF. CDR3 nucleotides: TGTGCCAGCAGGAGCGCTAGTTTATTCTACGAGCAGTACTTC.

V is TRBV27 and J is TRBJ2-5, with 8 bases matching TRBD2. The CDR3 totals 17 residues. Germline CDR1 MNHEY, CDR2 SMNVEV (reference sequence). Germline trimming cut 6 bases from V and 4 bases from J; bases unmatched to any gene: 16. This CDR3 is CASRKITGGLIGETQYF. DNA of the CDR3: TGTGCCAGCAGAAAAATTACGGGGGGGCTAATTGGAGAGACCCAGTACTTC.

The table lists this clone with a few counts. CDR3 nucleotide sequence: TGTGCCAGCAGCTTACCCGGGACAGGGAAGGGCTACACCTTC. This codes for CASSLPGTGKGYTF. This rearrangement joins TRBV7-8 to TRBJ1-2; 9 bases line up with TRBD1. The CDR3 has 14 amino acids. The J segment lost 8 bases and the V segment lost 2 bases, leaving 6 bases of the junction unmatched. Germline V gene sequence: CDR1 SGHVS, CDR2 FQNEAQ. The whole variable domain, remainder taken from reference TRBV7-8 and TRBJ1-2, is GAGVSQSPRYKVAKRGQDVALRCDPISGHVSLFWYQQALGQGPEFLTYFQNEAQLDKSGLPSDRFFAERPEGSVSTLKIQRTQQEDSAVYLCASSLPGTGKGYTFGSGTRLTVV.

The CDR3 nucleotides are TGTGCCACCATCGAAACGGGACAGGGGAAATATGGCTACACCTTC. Its protein product is CATIETGQGKYGYTF. The V and J genes are TRBV28 and TRBJ1-2; 10 bases are shared with TRBD1. This CDR3 contains 15 residues. CDR1 and CDR2 (germline): MDHEN, SYDVKM. V lost 10 bases to trimming and J lost 5 bases; unmatched junction nucleotides: 13.

This clone has only one observation. The genes are TRBV28 and TRBJ2-7, with TRBD1 as a possible D gene (6 bases). CDR3 length: 15 residues. Trimming removed 5 bases at V and 0 bases at J, with 14 bases between. The germline CDR1 and CDR2 sequences are MDHEN and SYDVKM. The DNA for the CDR3 is TGTGCCAGCAGTCTCCGACAGGCCCCCTCCTACGAGCAGTACTTC. Protein: CASSLRQAPSYEQYF.

The rearrangement uses TRBV5-1 and TRBJ1-6; weak D call: TRBD1 (5 bases). Between the trimmed V and J ends, which lost 0 bases and 0 bases, there was a span of 13 bases. CDR1 SGHRS and CDR2 YFSETQ come from the germline V gene. CDR3 length equals 18 residues. The CDR3 bases are TGCGCCAGCAGCTTGGTGGGGCAGTCCAGCTCCTATAATTCACCCCTCCACTTT. Its translation is CASSLVGQSSSYNSPLHF.

The chain carries TRBV4-2 and TRBJ1-4; TRBD1 is a possible D gene (6 bases). V was cut by 4 bases and J by 5 bases, with 11 bases left in between. This CDR3 has 14 residues. CDR1 and CDR2 from the germline V gene are LGHNA and YNFKEQ. The CDR3 DNA sequence: TGTGCCAGCAGCCGGGACACTTCAAATGAAAAACTGTTTTTT. Residues: CASSRDTSNEKLFF.

V is TRBV28 and J is TRBJ1-2, with TRBD1 matching 7 bases. The CDR3 has 22 amino acids. Germline values: CDR1 MDHEN, CDR2 SYDVKM. After removal of 10 bases from V and 0 bases from J, the junction contained 32 bases not matched to a gene. The CDR3 sequence: CAISIKLGSTGVDPLPNYGYTF. The CDR3 DNA reads TGTGCCATTTCCATTAAACTCGGAAGTACAGGGGTAGACCCCCTTCCTAACTATGGCTACACCTTC.

This chain connects TRBV29-1 to TRBJ1-1; no firm D call. Trimming cost V 6 bases and J 8 bases, with 13 bases left between them. Germline CDR1 reads SQVTM; CDR2 reads ANQGSEA. The CDR3 is made up of 11 amino acids. This CDR3 is CSVNPGREAFF. The CDR3 DNA reads as TGCAGCGTCAATCCAGGCCGAGAAGCTTTCTTT.